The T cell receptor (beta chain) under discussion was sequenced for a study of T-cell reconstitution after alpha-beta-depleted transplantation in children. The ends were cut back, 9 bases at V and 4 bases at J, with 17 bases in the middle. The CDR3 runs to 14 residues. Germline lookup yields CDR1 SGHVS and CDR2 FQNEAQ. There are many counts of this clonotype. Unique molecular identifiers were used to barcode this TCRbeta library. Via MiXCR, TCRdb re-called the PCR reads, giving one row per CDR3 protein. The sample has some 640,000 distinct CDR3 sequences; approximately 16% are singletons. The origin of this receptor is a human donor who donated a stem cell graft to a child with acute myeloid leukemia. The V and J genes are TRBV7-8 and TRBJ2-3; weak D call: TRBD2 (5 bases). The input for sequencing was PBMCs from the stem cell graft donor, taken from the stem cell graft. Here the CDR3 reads CASYRESRADTQYF. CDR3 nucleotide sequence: TGTGCCAGTTACCGGGAATCACGGGCAGATACGCAGTATTTT.